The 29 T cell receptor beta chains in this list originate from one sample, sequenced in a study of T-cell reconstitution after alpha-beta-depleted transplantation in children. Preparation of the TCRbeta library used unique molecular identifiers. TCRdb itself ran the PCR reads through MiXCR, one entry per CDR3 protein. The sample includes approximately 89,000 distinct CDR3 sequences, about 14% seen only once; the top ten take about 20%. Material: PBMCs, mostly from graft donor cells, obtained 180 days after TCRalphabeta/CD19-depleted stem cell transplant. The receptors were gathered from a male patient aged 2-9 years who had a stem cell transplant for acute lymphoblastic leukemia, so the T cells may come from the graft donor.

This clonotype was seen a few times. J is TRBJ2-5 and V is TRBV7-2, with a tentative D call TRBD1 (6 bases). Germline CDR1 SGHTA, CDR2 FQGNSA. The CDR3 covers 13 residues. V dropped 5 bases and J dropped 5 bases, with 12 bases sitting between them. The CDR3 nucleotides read TGTGCCAGCAGCCGAACAACAGGGGAGACCCAGTACTTC. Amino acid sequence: CASSRTTGETQYF.

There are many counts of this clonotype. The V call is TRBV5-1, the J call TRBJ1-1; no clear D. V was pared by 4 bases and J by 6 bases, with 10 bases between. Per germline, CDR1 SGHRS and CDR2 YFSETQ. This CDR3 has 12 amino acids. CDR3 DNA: TGCGCCAGCAGCGCCGGATACTCTGAAGCTTTCTTT. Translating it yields CASSAGYSEAFF.

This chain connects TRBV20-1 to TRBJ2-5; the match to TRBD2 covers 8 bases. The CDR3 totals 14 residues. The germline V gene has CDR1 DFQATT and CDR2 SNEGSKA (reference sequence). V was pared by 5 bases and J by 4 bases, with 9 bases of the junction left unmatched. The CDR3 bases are TGCAGTGCTGGGGGCGGGGGGACGGGAGAGACCCAGTACTTC. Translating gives CSAGGGGTGETQYF.

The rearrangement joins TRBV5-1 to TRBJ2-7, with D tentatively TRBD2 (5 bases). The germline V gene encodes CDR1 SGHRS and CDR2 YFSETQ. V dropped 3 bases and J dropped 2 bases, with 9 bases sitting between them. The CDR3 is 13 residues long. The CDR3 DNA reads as TGCGCCAGCAGCTCCGGGGTAACCTACGAGCAGTACTTC. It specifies CASSSGVTYEQYF.

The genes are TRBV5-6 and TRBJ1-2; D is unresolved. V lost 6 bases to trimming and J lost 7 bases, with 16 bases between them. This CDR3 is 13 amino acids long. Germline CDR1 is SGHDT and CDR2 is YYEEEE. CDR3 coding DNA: TGTGCCAGCATCCGAGACGGTAATTTTGGCTACACCTTC. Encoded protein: CASIRDGNFGYTF.

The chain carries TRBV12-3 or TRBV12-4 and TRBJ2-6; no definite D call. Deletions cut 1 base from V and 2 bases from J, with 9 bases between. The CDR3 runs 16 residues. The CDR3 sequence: CASSLDPFPGANVLTF. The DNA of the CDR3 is TGTGCCAGCAGTTTAGATCCCTTCCCTGGGGCCAACGTCCTGACTTTC.

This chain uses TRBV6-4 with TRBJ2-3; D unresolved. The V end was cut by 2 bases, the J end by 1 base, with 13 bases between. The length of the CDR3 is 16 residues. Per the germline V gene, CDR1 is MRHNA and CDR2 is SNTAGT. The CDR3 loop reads CASSDLMGMGTDTQYF. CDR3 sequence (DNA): TGTGCCAGCAGTGACCTCATGGGGATGGGCACAGATACGCAGTATTTT.

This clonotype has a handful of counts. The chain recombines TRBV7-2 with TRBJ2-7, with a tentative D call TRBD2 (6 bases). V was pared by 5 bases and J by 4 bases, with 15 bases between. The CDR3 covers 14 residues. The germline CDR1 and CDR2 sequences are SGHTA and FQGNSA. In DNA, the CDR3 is TGTGCCAGCAGCACCCCGGGGGAGGATTACGAGCAGTACTTC. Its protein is CASSTPGEDYEQYF.

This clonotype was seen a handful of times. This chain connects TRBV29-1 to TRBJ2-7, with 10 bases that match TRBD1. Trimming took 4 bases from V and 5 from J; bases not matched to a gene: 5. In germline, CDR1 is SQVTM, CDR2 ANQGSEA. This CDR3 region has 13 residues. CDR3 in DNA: TGCAGCGTTGGCAGACAGGGGGCAAACGAGCAGTACTTC. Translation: CSVGRQGANEQYF.

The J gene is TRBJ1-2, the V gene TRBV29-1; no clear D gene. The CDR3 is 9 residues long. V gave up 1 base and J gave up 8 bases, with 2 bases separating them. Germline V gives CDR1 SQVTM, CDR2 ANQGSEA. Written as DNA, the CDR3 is TGCAGCGTTGAAGTGGGCTACACCTTC. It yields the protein CSVEVGYTF.

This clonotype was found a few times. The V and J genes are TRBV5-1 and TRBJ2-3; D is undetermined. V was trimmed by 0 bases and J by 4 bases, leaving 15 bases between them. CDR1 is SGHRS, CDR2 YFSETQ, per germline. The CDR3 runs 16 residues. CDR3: CASSLAEGSMPDTQYF. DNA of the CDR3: TGCGCCAGCAGCTTGGCCGAAGGGTCAATGCCAGATACGCAGTATTTT.

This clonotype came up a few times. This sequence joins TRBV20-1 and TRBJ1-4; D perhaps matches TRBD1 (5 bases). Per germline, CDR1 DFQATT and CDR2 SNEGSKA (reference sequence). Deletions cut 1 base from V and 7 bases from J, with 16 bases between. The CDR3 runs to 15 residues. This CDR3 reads CSARVLRGLGEKLFF. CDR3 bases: TGCAGTGCTAGAGTGTTACGGGGGTTGGGTGAAAAACTGTTTTTT.

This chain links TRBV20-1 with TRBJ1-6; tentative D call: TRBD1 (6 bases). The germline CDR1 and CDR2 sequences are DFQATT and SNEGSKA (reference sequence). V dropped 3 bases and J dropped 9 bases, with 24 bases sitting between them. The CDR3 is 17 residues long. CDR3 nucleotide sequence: TGCAGTGCTAGGAGGGGGGTGGGTGGGCCGAGGGCTTCACCCCTCCACTTT. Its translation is CSARRGVGGPRASPLHF.

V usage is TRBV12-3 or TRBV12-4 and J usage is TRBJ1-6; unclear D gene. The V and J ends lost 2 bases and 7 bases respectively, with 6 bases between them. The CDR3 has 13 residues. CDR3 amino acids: CASSLKGNSPLHF. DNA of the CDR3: TGTGCCAGCAGTTTAAAAGGGAATTCACCCCTCCACTTT.

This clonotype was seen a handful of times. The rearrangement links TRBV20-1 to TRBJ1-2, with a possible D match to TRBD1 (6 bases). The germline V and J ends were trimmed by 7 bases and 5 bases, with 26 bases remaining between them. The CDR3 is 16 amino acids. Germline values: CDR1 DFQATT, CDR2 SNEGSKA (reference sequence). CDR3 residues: CSERPGTILRAYGYTF. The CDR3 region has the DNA TGCAGTGAAAGGCCCGGGACAATACTGAGGGCTTATGGCTACACCTTC.

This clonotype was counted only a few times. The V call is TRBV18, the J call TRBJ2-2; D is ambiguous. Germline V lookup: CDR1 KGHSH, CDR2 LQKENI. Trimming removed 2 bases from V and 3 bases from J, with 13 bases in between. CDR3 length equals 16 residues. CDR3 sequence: CASSPVLSRDTGELFF. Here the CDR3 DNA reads TGTGCCAGCTCACCAGTTTTGAGCAGAGACACCGGGGAGCTGTTTTTT.

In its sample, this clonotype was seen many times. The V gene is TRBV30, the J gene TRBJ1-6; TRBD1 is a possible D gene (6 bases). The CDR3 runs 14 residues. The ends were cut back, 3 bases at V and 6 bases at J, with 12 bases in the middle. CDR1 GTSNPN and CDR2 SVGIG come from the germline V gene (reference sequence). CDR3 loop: CAWSLQGVNSPLHF. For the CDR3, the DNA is TGTGCCTGGAGCCTACAGGGAGTTAATTCACCCCTCCACTTT.

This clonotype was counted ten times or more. The CDR3 bases are TGCAGTGCTAGAGAGGGCGCCCTTTCACCCCTCCACTTT. This gives the protein CSAREGALSPLHF. V gene TRBV20-1 combines with J gene TRBJ1-6; D is unresolved. The CDR3 is made up of 13 amino acids. V dropped 0 bases and J dropped 9 bases, with 9 bases sitting between them. Germline CDR1 DFQATT, CDR2 SNEGSKA (reference sequence).

CDR3 sequence (DNA): TGTGCCAGCAGCAAAGGAGGGGGGTACTATGGCTACACCTTC. It codes for CASSKGGGYYGYTF. The chain couples TRBV21-1 to TRBJ1-2; the table names TRBD1, a call not compared with the DNA. TRBV21-1 is a listed pseudogene. The CDR3 has 14 amino acids.

The CDR3 region has the DNA TGCAGTGCTAGAGATGTAGCGGGGGATTACTACGAGCAGTACTTC. Translated, it gives CSARDVAGDYYEQYF. The genes are TRBV20-1 and TRBJ2-7, with TRBD2 matching 9 bases. The CDR3 length is 15 residues. Germline V gene sequence: CDR1 DFQATT, CDR2 SNEGSKA (reference sequence). The V segment lost 0 bases and the J segment 3 bases; nucleotides outside the gene matches: 6.

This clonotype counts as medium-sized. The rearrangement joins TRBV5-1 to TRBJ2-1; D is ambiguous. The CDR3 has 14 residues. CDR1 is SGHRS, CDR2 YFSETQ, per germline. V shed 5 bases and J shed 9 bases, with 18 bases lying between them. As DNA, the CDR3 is TGCGCCAGCAGTAATTACCAGGTGGATGGTGAGCAGTTCTTC. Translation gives CASSNYQVDGEQFF.

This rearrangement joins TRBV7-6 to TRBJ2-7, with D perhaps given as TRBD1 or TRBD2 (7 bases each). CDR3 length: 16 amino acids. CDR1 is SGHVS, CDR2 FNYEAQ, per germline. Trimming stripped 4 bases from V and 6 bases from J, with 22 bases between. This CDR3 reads CASSSPGGVKGAEQYF. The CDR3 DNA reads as TGTGCCAGCAGCTCCCCGGGGGGTGTAAAGGGGGCCGAGCAGTACTTC.

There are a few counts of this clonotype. DNA of the CDR3: TGTGCCAGCAGCGCCGAACCGAACACCGGGGAGCTGTTTTTT. Translated: CASSAEPNTGELFF. The rearrangement links TRBV6-1 to TRBJ2-2, with D uncertain. The CDR3 extends over 14 amino acids. Deletions cut 6 bases from V and 0 bases from J, with 8 bases between. The germline CDR1 and CDR2 sequences are MNHNS and SASEGT.

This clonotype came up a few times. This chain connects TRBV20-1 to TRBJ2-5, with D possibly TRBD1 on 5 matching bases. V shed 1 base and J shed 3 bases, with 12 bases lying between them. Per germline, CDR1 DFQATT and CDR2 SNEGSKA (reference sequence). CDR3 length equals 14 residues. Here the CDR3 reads CSARGGGREETQYF. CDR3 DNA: TGCAGTGCTAGAGGGGGCGGCAGGGAAGAGACCCAGTACTTC.

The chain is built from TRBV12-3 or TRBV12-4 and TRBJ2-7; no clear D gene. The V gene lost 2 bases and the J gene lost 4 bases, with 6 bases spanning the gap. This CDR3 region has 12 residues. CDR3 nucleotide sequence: TGTGCCAGCAGTTTATTAGCTTACGAGCAGTACTTC. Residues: CASSLLAYEQYF.

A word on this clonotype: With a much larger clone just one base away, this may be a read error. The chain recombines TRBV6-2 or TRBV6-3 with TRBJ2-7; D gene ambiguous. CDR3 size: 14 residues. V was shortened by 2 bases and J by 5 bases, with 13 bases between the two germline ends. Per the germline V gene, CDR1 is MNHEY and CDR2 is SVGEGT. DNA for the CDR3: TGTGCCAGCAGTTACCAGACCCTAGAAGACGAGCAGTACTTC. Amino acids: CASSYQTLEDEQYF.

CDR3 residues: CSAPLLAGFNNEQFF. The CDR3 DNA sequence: TGCAGTGCCCCCTTACTAGCGGGATTCAACAATGAGCAGTTCTTC. The V call is TRBV20-1, the J call TRBJ2-1; 10 bases map to TRBD2. The CDR3 has 15 residues. Germline trimming cut 6 bases from V and 5 bases from J; bases unmatched to any gene: 10. CDR1 is DFQATT and CDR2 is SNEGSKA in the germline V gene (reference sequence).

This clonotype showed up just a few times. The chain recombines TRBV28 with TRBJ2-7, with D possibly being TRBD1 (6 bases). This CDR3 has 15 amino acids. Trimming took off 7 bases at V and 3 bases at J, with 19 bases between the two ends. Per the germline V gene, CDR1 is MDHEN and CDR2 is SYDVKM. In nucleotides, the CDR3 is TGTGCCAGCAAACATGCATGGGGACAACTCTACGAGCAGTACTTC. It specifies CASKHAWGQLYEQYF.

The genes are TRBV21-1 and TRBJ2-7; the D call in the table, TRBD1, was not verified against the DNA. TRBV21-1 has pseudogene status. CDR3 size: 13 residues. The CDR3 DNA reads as TGTGCCAGCAGCAAAGCCCCGGTTAACGAGCAGTACTTC. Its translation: CASSKAPVNEQYF.